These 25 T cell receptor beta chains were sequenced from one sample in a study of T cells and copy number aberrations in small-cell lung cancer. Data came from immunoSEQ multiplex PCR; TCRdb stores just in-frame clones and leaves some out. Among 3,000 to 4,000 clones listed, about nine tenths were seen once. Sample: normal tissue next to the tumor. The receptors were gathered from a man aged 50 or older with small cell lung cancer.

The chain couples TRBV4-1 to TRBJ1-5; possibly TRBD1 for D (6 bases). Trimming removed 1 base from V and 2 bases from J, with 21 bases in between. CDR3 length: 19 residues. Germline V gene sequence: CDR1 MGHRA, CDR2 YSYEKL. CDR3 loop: CASSQALFGMGARNQPQHF. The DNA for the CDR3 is TGCGCCAGCAGCCAAGCACTTTTCGGCATGGGGGCACGCAATCAGCCCCAGCATTTT.

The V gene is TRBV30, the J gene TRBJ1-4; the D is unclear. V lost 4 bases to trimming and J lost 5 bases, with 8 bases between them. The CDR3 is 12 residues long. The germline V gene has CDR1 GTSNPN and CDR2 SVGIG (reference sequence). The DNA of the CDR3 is TGTGCCTGGACGGGTCGCAATGAAAAACTGTTTTTT. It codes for CAWTGRNEKLFF.

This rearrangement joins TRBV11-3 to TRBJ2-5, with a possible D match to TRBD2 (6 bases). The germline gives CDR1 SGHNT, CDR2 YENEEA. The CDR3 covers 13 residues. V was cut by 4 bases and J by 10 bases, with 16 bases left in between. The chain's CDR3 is CASSWLGGGDQYF. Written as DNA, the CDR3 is TGTGCCAGCAGCTGGTTGGGTGGAGGGGACCAGTACTTC.

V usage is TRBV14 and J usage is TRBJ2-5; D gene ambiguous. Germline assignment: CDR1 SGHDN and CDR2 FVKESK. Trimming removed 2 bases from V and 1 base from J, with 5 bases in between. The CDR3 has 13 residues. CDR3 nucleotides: TGTGCCAGCAGCCAAAACAGCCAAGAGACCCAGTACTTC. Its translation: CASSQNSQETQYF. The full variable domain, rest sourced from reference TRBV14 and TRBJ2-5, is EAGVTQFPSHSVIEKGQTVTLRCDPISGHDNLYWYRRVMGKEIKFLLHFVKESKQDESGMPNNRFLAERTGGTYSTLKVQPAELEDSGVYFCASSQNSQETQYFGPGTRLLVL.

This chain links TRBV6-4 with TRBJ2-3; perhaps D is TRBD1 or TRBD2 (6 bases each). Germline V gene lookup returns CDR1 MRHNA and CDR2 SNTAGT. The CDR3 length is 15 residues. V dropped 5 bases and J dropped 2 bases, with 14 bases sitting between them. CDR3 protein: CASSPEGGSTDTQYF. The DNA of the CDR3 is TGTGCCAGCAGTCCCGAGGGGGGTTCCACAGATACGCAGTATTTT.

The CDR3 nucleotides read TGTGCCAGCAGTGATGGGACAGACACAGATACGCAGTATTTT. Amino acid sequence: CASSDGTDTDTQYF. The chain combines TRBV6-4 with TRBJ2-3, with 7 bases fitting TRBD1. Per germline, CDR1 MRHNA and CDR2 SNTAGT. This CDR3 region has 14 residues. With V trimmed by 3 bases and J by 2 bases, 2 bases remained unmatched.

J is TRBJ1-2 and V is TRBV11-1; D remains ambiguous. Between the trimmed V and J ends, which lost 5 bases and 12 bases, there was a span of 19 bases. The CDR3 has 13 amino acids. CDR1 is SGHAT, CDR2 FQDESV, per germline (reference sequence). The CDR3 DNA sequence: TGTGCCAGCAGCCACCCAACAACAGCCCCCAACACCTTC. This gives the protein CASSHPTTAPNTF.

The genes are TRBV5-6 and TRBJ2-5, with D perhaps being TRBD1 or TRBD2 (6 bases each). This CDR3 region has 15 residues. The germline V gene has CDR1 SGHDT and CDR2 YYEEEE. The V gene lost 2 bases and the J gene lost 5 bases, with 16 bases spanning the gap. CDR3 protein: CASSLSRGAGETQYF. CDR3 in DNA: TGTGCCAGCAGCTTATCAAGGGGGGCGGGGGAGACCCAGTACTTC.

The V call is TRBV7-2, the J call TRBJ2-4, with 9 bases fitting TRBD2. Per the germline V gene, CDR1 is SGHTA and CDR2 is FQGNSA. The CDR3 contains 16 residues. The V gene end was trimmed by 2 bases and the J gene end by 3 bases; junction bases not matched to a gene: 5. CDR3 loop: CASSLRTSEVKNIQYF. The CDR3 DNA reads TGTGCCAGCAGCTTACGGACTAGCGAGGTCAAAAACATTCAGTACTTC.

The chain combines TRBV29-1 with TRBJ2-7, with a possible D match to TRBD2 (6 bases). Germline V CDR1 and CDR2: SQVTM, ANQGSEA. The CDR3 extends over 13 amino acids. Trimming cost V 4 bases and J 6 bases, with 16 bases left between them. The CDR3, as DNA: TGCAGCGTTGGAAGTGGCGGGGCCACCGAGCAGTACTTC. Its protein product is CSVGSGGATEQYF.

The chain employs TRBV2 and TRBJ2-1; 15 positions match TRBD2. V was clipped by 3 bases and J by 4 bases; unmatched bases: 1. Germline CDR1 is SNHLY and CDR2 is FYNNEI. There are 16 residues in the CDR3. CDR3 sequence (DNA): TGTGCCAGCAGTGAGGGACTAGCGGGAGGATACAATGAGCAGTTCTTC. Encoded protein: CASSEGLAGGYNEQFF.

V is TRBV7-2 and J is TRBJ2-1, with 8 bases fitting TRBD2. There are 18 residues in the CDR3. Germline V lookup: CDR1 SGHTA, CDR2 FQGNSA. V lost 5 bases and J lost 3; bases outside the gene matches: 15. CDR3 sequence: CASSGRLASGPYYNEQFF. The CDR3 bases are TGTGCCAGCAGCGGACGACTTGCTAGCGGGCCGTACTACAATGAGCAGTTCTTC.

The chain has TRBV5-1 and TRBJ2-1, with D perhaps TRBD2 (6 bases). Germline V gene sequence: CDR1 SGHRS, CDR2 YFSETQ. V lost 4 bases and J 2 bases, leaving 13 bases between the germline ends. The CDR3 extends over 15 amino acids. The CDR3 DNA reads TGCGCCAGCAGCCCCATGCCGGGGGCCTACAATGAGCAGTTCTTC. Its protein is CASSPMPGAYNEQFF.

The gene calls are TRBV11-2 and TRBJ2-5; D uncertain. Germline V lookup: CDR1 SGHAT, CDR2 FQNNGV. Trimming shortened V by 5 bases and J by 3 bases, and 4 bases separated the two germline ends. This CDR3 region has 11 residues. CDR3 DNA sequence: TGTGCCAGCAGCAAGAAAGAGACCCAGTACTTC. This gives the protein CASSKKETQYF.

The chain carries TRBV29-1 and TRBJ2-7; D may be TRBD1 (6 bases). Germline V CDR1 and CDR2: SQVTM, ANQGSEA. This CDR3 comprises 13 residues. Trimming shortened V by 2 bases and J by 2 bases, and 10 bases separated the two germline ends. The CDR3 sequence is CSVETQGPYEQYF. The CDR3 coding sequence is TGCAGCGTTGAAACACAGGGCCCCTACGAGCAGTACTTC.

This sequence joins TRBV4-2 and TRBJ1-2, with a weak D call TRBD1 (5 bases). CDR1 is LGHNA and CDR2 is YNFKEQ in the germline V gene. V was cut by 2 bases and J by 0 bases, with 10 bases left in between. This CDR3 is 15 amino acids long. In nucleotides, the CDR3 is TGTGCCAGCAGCCAAACAGGAGGGTCTAACTATGGCTACACCTTC. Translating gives CASSQTGGSNYGYTF.

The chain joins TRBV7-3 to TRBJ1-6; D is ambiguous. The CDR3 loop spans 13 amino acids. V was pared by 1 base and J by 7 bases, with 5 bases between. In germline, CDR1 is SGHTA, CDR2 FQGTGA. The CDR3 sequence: CASSLNVNSPLHF. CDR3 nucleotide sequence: TGTGCCAGCAGCTTAAACGTGAATTCACCCCTCCACTTT.

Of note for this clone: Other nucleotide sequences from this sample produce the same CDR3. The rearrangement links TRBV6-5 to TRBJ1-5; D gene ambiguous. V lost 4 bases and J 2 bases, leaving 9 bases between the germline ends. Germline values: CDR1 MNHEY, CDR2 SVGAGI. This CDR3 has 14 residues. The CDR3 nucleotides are TGTGCCAGCAGTTTAGGGAAGGGCAATCAGCCCCAGCATTTT. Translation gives CASSLGKGNQPQHF.

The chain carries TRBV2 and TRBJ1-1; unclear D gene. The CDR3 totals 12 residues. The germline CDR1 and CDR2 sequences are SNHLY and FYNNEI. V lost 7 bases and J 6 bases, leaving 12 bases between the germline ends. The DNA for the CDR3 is TGTGCCAGCAACATCGCGGGTTCTGAAGCTTTCTTT. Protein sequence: CASNIAGSEAFF.

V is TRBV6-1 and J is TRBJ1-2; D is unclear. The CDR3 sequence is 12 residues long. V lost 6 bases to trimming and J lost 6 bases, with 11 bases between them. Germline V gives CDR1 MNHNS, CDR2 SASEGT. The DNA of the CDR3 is TGTGCCAGCAGCATTGAGGTTAATGGCTACACCTTC. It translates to CASSIEVNGYTF.

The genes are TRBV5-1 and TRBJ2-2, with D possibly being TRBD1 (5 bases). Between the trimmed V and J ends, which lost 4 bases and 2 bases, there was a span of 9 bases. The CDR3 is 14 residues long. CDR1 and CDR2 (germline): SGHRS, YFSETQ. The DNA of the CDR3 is TGCGCCAGCAGCCCGGACACTAACACCGGGGAGCTGTTTTTT. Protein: CASSPDTNTGELFF.

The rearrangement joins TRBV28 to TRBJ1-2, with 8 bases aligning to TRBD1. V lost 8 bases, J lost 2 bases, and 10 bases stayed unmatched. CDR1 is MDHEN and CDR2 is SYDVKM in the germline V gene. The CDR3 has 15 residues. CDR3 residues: CASAVNRGSNYGYTF. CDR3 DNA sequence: TGTGCCAGCGCTGTAAACAGGGGGTCGAACTATGGCTACACCTTC.

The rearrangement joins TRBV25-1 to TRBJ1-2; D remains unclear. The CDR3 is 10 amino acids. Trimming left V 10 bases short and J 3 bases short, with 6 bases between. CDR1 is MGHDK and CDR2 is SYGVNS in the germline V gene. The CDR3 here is CATQDYGYTF. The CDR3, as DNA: TGTGCCACCCAGGACTATGGCTACACCTTC.

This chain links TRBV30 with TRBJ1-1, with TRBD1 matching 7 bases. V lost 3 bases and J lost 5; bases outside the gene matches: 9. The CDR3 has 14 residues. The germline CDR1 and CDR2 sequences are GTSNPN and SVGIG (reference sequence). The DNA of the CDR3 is TGTGCCTGGAGGACTCCCACAGGGGTTACTGAAGCTTTCTTT. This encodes CAWRTPTGVTEAFF.

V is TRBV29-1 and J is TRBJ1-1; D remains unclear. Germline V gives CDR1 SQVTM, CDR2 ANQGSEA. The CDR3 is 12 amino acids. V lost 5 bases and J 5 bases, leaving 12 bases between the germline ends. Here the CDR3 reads CSVSRSGTEAFF. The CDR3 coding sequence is TGCAGCGTTTCCCGTTCGGGGACTGAAGCTTTCTTT.